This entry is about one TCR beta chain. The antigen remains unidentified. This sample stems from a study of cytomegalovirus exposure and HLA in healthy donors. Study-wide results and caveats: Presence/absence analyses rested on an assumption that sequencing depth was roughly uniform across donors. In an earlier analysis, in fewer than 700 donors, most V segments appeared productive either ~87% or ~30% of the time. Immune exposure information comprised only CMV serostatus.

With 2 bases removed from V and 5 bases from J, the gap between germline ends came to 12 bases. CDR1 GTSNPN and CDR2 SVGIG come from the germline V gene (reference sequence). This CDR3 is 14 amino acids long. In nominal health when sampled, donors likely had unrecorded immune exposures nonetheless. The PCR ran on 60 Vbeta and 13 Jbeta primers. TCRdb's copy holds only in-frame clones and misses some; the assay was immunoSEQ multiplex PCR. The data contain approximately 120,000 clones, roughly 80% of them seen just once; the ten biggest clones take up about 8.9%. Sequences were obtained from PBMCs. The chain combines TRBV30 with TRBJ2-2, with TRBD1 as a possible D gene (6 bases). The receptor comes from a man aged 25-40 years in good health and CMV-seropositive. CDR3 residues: CAWSLPRGTGELFF. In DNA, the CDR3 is TGTGCCTGGAGTTTACCTAGGGGGACCGGGGAGCTGTTTTTT.